This is a list of T cell receptor beta chains from one sample in a study of T cells after yellow fever vaccination. MiXCR, applied by TCRdb to the 5' RACE reads, yields one record per CDR3 protein. The sample shows over 250,000 distinct CDR3 sequences, about 5.2% of them seen only once. The sequences come from CD4+ T cells sorted from PBMCs, collected on the day of the yellow fever booster vaccination. Source of these receptors: a man aged 18 to 29 who received the YFV17D yellow fever vaccine. Each CDR3 is given without its conserved first and last residue.

V gene: TRBV13
J gene: TRBJ1-2
CDR3 protein: ASSHSSESGYT

V gene: TRBV18
J gene: TRBJ2-3
CDR3 protein: ASSPARSTDTQY

V gene: TRBV7-7
J gene: TRBJ2-1
CDR3 protein: ASSLGTSGGDNEQF

V gene: TRBV6-5
J gene: TRBJ1-1
CDR3 protein: ASHEGDKVTF

V gene: TRBV3-1
J gene: TRBJ2-5
CDR3 protein: ASSPGLQSAQY

V gene: TRBV28
J gene: TRBJ2-1
CDR3 protein: ASSSSIAGGPYNEQF

V gene: TRBV4-1
J gene: TRBJ1-3
CDR3 protein: ASSQPRRGSRDTIY

V gene: TRBV10-2
J gene: TRBJ1-1
CDR3 protein: ASSEFYPRLGTEAF

V gene: TRBV5-1
J gene: TRBJ2-3
CDR3 protein: ASSRGGVTDTQY

V gene: TRBV28
J gene: TRBJ2-1
CDR3 protein: ASSLAGKEQF

V gene: TRBV7-9
J gene: TRBJ2-6
CDR3 protein: ASSLATSGSGANVLT

V gene: TRBV4-3
J gene: TRBJ1-2
CDR3 protein: ASSQDPTGGRGYT

V gene: TRBV20-1
J gene: TRBJ2-2
CDR3 protein: SARGGSNTGELF

V gene: TRBV4-2
J gene: TRBJ2-3
CDR3 protein: ASSQVEQGEGTQY

V gene: TRBV3-1
J gene: TRBJ2-1
CDR3 protein: ASSQGARGRGEQF

V gene: TRBV7-9
J gene: TRBJ2-6
CDR3 protein: ASSPTRSGANVLT

V gene: TRBV4-1
J gene: TRBJ1-6
CDR3 protein: ASSWTGSSSPLH

V gene: TRBV24-1
J gene: TRBJ2-1
CDR3 protein: ATSDSLLEQF

V gene: TRBV7-2
J gene: TRBJ2-5
CDR3 protein: ASSLSAEETQY

V gene: TRBV12-3/TRBV12-4
J gene: TRBJ1-5
CDR3 protein: ASRHREAGGRPQH

V gene: TRBV18
J gene: TRBJ2-2
CDR3 protein: ASSPSVQGATGELF

V gene: TRBV6-2/TRBV6-3
J gene: TRBJ1-1
CDR3 protein: ASCRRNTEAF